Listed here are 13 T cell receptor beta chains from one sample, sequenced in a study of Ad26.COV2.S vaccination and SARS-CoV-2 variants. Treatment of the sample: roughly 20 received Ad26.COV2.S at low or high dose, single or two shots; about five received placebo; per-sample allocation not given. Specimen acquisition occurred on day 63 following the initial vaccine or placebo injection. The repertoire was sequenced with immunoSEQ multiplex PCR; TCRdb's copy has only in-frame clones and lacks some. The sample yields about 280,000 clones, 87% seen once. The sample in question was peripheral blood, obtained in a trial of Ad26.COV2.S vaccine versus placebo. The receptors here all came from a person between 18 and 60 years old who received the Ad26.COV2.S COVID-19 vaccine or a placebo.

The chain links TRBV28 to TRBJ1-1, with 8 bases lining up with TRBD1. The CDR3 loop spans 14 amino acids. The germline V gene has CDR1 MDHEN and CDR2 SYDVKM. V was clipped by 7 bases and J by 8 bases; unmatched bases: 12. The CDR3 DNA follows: TGTGCCAGCACCAACGACAGGGGAGGTGGGGAAGCTTTCTTT. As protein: CASTNDRGGGEAFF.

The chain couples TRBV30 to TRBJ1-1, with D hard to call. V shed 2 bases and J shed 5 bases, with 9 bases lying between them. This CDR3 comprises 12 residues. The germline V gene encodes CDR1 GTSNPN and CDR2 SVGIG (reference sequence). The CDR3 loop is CAWSKEWTEAFF. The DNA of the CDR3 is TGTGCCTGGAGTAAGGAATGGACTGAAGCTTTCTTT.

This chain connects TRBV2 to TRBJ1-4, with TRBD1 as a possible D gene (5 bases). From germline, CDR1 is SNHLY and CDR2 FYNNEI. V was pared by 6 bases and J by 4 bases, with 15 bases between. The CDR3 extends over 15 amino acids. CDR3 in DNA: TGTGCCAGCAGACGTACGGGACTGATTAATGAAAAACTGTTTTTT. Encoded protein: CASRRTGLINEKLFF.

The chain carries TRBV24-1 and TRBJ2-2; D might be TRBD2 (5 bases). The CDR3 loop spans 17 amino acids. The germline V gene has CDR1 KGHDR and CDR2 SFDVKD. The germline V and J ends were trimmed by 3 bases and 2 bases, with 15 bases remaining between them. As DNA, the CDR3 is TGTGCCACCAGTGATCCTCACTCGCCGGGAAACACCGGGGAGCTGTTTTTT. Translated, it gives CATSDPHSPGNTGELFF.

This chain's CDR3 is CASSYPGTGRNYGYTF. For the CDR3, the DNA is TGTGCCAGCAGTTACCCCGGGACAGGCCGTAACTATGGCTACACCTTC. The chain links TRBV6-5 to TRBJ1-2; 8 bases agree with TRBD1. The CDR3 loop spans 16 amino acids. V dropped 2 bases and J dropped 1; count of bases not matched to a gene: 6. CDR1 is MNHEY, CDR2 SVGAGI, per germline.

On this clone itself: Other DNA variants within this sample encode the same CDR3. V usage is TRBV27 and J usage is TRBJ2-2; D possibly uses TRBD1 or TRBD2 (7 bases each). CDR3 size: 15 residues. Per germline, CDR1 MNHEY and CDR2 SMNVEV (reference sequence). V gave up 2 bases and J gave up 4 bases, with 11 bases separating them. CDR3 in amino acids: CASSLTGEGTGELFF. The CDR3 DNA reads TGTGCCAGCAGTTTAACAGGGGAGGGCACCGGGGAGCTGTTTTTT.

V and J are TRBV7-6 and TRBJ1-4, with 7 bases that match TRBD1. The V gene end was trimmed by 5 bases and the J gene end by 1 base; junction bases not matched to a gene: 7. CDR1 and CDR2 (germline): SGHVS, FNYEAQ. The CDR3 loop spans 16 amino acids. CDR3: CASSERYRGTNEKLFF. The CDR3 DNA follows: TGTGCCAGCAGCGAACGGTACAGGGGAACTAATGAAAAACTGTTTTTT.

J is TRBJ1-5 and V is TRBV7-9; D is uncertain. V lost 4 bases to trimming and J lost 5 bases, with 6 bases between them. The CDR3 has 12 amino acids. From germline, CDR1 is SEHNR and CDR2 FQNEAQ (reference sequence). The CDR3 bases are TGTGCCAGCAGCTATACAGATCAGCCCCAGCATTTT. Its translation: CASSYTDQPQHF.

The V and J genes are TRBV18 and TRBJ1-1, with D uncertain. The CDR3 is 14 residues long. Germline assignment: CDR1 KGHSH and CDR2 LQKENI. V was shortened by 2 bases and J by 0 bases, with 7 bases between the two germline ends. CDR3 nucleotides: TGTGCCAGCTCACCAGGGCAGATGAACACTGAAGCTTTCTTT. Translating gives CASSPGQMNTEAFF.

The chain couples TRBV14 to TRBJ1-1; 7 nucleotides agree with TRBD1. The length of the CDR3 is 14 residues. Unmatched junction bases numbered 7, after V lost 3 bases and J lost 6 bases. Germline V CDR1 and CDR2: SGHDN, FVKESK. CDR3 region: CASSHKTGYAEAFF. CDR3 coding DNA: TGTGCCAGCAGCCATAAGACAGGGTATGCTGAAGCTTTCTTT.

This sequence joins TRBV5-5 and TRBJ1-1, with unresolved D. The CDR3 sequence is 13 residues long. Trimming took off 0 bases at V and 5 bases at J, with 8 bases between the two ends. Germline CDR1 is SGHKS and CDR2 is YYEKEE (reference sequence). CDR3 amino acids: CASSLEWGTEAFF. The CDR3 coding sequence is TGTGCCAGCAGCTTGGAATGGGGAACTGAAGCTTTCTTT.

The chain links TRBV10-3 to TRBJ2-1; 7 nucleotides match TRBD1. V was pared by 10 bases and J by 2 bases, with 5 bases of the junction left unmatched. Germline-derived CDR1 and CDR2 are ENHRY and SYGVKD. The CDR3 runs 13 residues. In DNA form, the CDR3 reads TGTGCCAACCGGGACAGCACCTACAATGAGCAGTTCTTC. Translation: CANRDSTYNEQFF.

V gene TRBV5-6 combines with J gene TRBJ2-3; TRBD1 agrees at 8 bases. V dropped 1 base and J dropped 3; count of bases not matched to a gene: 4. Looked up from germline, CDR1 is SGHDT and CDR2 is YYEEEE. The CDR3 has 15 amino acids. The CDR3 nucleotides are TGTGCCAGCAGCTTGAGGACAGGGAGGACAGATACGCAGTATTTT. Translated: CASSLRTGRTDTQYF.